Reported below is one T cell receptor beta chain. At one end the junction does not follow the germline gene, possibly because of a read error. The primer mix had 60 Vbeta and 13 Jbeta primers. Assay used: immunoSEQ multiplex PCR; TCRdb lists only in-frame clones, some missing. The profile shows some 170,000 clones, about 80% of them singletons. This sample is part of a study of cytomegalovirus exposure and HLA in healthy donors. The germline V gene encodes CDR1 SQVTM and CDR2 ANQGSEA. CDR3 size: 14 residues. The source material was PBMCs. This chain joins TRBV29-1 and TRBJ2-3; 8 bases map to TRBD2. The TCR was taken from a man aged 35 to 55 in good health and CMV-seronegative. CDR3 region: CSVEERGAGTRRFF. The CDR3 DNA sequence: TGCAGCGTTGAAGAACGGGGTGCCGGGACTAGAAGATTTTTT.